Presented here are 25 T cell receptor beta chains from one specimen sequenced in a study of tissue T cells after allogeneic stem cell transplantation. Data came from immunoSEQ multiplex PCR; TCRdb stores just in-frame clones and leaves some out. The sample has about 5,000 clones; 40% are singletons. Time point: mouse harvest day 14 after allogeneic transplant. Tail vein injection delivered 10^7 T-cell-depleted bone marrow cells and 10^6 splenic CD5+ T cells. The sample comprised gut tissue. The receptor set was obtained from a female BALB/c mouse given C57BL/6 T cells with graft-versus-host disease after an allogeneic hematopoietic cell transplant.

This clone is medium-sized in the sample. Gene names and germline match the mouse. The observed sequence ends 1 residue before the CDR3 terminus, with the missing tail filled in from the germline J gene. This sequence joins TRBV13-1 and TRBJ2-5, with 8 bases identical to TRBD2. The CDR3 is 12 amino acids. V lost 7 bases and J lost 4; bases outside the gene matches: 2. Germline CDR1 and CDR2: NSHNY and SYGAGN. CDR3 sequence reads: CASLGGEDTQYF. The DNA read from the CDR3 is TGTGCCAGCTTGGGGGGGGAAGACACCCAGTAC.

This clone ranks as medium-sized (0.01 to 0.1%). The gene symbols are mouse symbols. The read falls 1 residue short of the CDR3 end, and the missing part is taken from the germline J gene. V usage is TRBV3 and J usage is TRBJ1-4; weak D call: TRBD1 (5 bases). The CDR3 has 14 residues. V lost 4 bases and J 1 base, leaving 7 bases between the germline ends. Germline V gives CDR1 SNHLY, CDR2 FYNGKV (reference sequence). CDR3 residues: CASSSQGSNERLFF. The DNA read from the CDR3 is TGTGCCAGCAGCTCTCAGGGTTCCAACGAAAGATTATTT.

Note on this clone: Gene and germline names: mouse. The DNA ends 1 residue before the CDR3 does, and the rest of the CDR3 is filled in from the germline J gene. The chain carries TRBV12-2 and TRBJ2-2, with unresolved D. The V end was cut by 0 bases, the J end by 2 bases, with 6 bases between. This CDR3 spans 14 amino acids. CDR1 SGHLS and CDR2 HYDKME come from the germline V gene. The CDR3 loop is CASSLEWNTGQLYF. Partial CDR3 DNA: TGTGCCAGCTCTCTCGAATGGAACACCGGGCAGCTCTAC.

This clone has a single count. Genes here carry mouse names. CDR3 protein: CASSPGPNSDYTF. Incomplete CDR3 DNA: TGTGCCAGCAGTCCGGGACCTAACTCCGACTACACC. The chain uses TRBV26 and TRBJ1-2; D perhaps matches TRBD1 (5 bases). The read falls 1 residue short of the CDR3 end, and the missing part is taken from the germline J gene. Germline CDR1 is KGHPV and CDR2 is FQNQEV (reference sequence). The CDR3 loop spans 13 amino acids. The ends were cut back, 4 bases at V and 2 bases at J, with 8 bases in the middle.

Comments on this clone: The genes are named according to mouse. The CDR3 here is CASSPGLGPYEQYF. The CDR3 bases that were read are TGTGCCAGCAGTCCGGGACTGGGTCCTTATGAACAGTAC. The gene calls are TRBV26 and TRBJ2-7, with 9 bases that match TRBD2. The DNA ends 1 residue before the CDR3 does, and the rest of the CDR3 is filled in from the germline J gene. CDR3 length equals 14 residues. The V and J ends lost 4 bases and 4 bases, in that order; junction bases with no gene match: 5. Germline values: CDR1 KGHPV, CDR2 FQNQEV (reference sequence).

This clone was seen only a few times. Gene labels here are mouse ones. Coverage ceases 1 residue before the CDR3 finishes, and the germline J gene fills in the end. The rearrangement joins TRBV13-1 to TRBJ2-1, with D perhaps matching TRBD1 or TRBD2 (5 bases each). CDR1 NSHNY and CDR2 SYGAGN come from the germline V gene. This CDR3 spans 13 amino acids. V gave up 4 bases and J gave up 3 bases, with 8 bases separating them. CDR3 DNA, as far as it was read: TGTGCCAGCAGTTGGGGCAGCTATGCTGAGCAGTTC. It yields the protein CASSWGSYAEQF. The CDR3 reads in full as CASSWGSYAEQFF.

Turning to this clone: The listed genes are named as in mouse. The read is 1 residue too short to cover the CDR3 end, so that end is filled in from the germline J gene. The rearrangement joins TRBV13-3 to TRBJ2-2, with 7 bases fitting TRBD1. CDR1 is NNHDY, CDR2 SYVADS, per germline. CDR3 length: 15 amino acids. J was trimmed by 3 bases and V by 3 bases; bases with no gene match: 5. The CDR3 region is CASSGGTEDTGQLYF. The DNA read from the CDR3 is TGTGCCAGCAGTGGAGGGACAGAGGACACCGGGCAGCTCTAC.

This clone counts as medium-sized (0.01 to 0.1%). Mouse gene names apply. The CDR3 end is not reached by the read, which stops 1 residue before it; the germline J gene fills it in. The rearrangement uses TRBV26 and TRBJ1-4; no reliable D call. The germline gives CDR1 KGHPV, CDR2 FQNQEV (reference sequence). The CDR3 is made up of 12 amino acids. Deletions cut 6 bases from V and 5 bases from J, with 7 bases between. The CDR3 here is CASSRQNERLFF. The covered CDR3 bases are TGTGCCAGCAGCCGGCAAAACGAAAGATTATTT. The whole variable domain, remainder taken from reference TRBV26 and TRBJ1-4, is NSKVIQTPRYLVKGQGQKAKMRCIPEKGHPVVFWYQQNKNNEFKFLINFQNQEVLQQIDMTEKRFSAECPSNSPCSLEIQSSEAGDSALYLCASSRQNERLFFGHGTKLSVL.

Comments on this clone: Germline and genes here are mouse. The read ends 1 residue shy of where the CDR3 ends; the end is completed using the germline J gene. This chain uses TRBV15 with TRBJ1-4; D call uncertain. Germline loops: CDR1 SGHND, CDR2 FRSKSL. CDR3 size: 12 residues. The V and J ends lost 3 bases and 4 bases respectively, with 3 bases between them. The CDR3 loop is CASSFSNERLFF. The DNA read from the CDR3 is TGTGCCAGCAGTTTTAGCAACGAAAGATTATTT.

The table lists this clone with a few counts. The genes are named according to mouse. Read coverage stops 1 residue before the CDR3 terminus; the germline J gene supplies the remainder. The V call is TRBV26, the J call TRBJ2-2, with D uncertain. This CDR3 spans 16 amino acids. V was trimmed by 0 bases and J by 1 base, leaving 9 bases between them. CDR1 is KGHPV and CDR2 is FQNQEV in the germline V gene (reference sequence). The CDR3 reads CASSLSIGLNTGQLYF. The CDR3 DNA, read in part, is TGTGCCAGCAGTCTGTCGATTGGGCTAAACACCGGGCAGCTCTAC.

This clone was observed a few times. Germline and genes: mouse. Read sequence stops 1 residue before the CDR3 end, and the germline J gene provides the missing end. V is TRBV13-2 and J is TRBJ2-1; 9 nucleotides line up with TRBD2. Germline assignment: CDR1 NNHNN and CDR2 SYGAGS (reference sequence). Unmatched junction bases numbered 1, after V lost 0 bases and J lost 3 bases. The CDR3 spans 15 residues. The CDR3 is CASGDGGLGYAEQFF. Incomplete CDR3 DNA: TGTGCCAGCGGTGATGGGGGACTGGGCTATGCTGAGCAGTTC.

As concerns this clone: Mouse gene names apply. The read gets to within 1 residue of the CDR3 end, and the germline J gene fills in the rest. The chain joins TRBV26 to TRBJ2-4; unclear D gene. Germline values: CDR1 KGHPV, CDR2 FQNQEV (reference sequence). The CDR3 length is 14 residues. Trimming stripped 2 bases from V and 0 bases from J, with 6 bases between. The part of the CDR3 DNA that was read is TGTGCCAGCAGTCTGCCTACTAGTCAAAACACCTTGTAC. Protein product: CASSLPTSQNTLY. The complete CDR3 reads CASSLPTSQNTLYF.

This clone qualifies as medium-sized. All gene names here are mouse names. The read ends 1 residue shy of where the CDR3 ends; the end is completed using the germline J gene. The chain joins TRBV26 to TRBJ1-4, with 7 bases matching TRBD1. With V trimmed by 3 bases and J by 4 bases, 5 bases remained unmatched. CDR1 and CDR2 (germline): KGHPV, FQNQEV (reference sequence). This CDR3 is built from 15 residues. CDR3 protein: CASSLPGQFNERLFF. The CDR3 bases that were read are TGTGCCAGCAGTCTCCCGGGACAGTTCAACGAAAGATTATTT.

Comments on this clone: Genes here carry mouse names. The read terminates 1 residue ahead of where the CDR3 ends, so the germline J gene completes it. The J gene is TRBJ2-1, the V gene TRBV1, with D maybe TRBD2 (6 bases). V was pared by 0 bases and J by 1 base, with 10 bases between. The CDR3 contains 16 residues. Per germline, CDR1 NSQYPW and CDR2 LRSPGD (reference sequence). The CDR3 DNA, read in part, is TGCACCTGCAGTGCAGATGGGTGGGGGAACTATGCTGAGCAGTTC. Translated, it gives CTCSADGWGNYAEQF. The CDR3 in full is CTCSADGWGNYAEQFF.

As to this clone: These gene names are mouse names. The CDR3 end is not reached by the read, which stops 1 residue before it; the germline J gene fills it in. The V and J genes are TRBV3 and TRBJ2-4; tentatively, D is TRBD2 (5 bases). Trimming took 5 bases from V and 0 from J, leaving 12 bases between them. Germline CDR1 is SNHLY and CDR2 is FYNGKV (reference sequence). This CDR3 spans 15 amino acids. This chain's CDR3 is CASSPRTLSQNTLYF. Incomplete CDR3 DNA: TGTGCCAGCAGCCCTCGGACTCTTAGTCAAAACACCTTGTAC.

Notes on this clone: Gene names follow the mouse nomenclature. The CDR3: CASSLGQRNTEVFF. Partial CDR3 DNA: TGTGCCAGCAGTCTGGGGCAGAGGAACACAGAAGTCTTC. This sequence joins TRBV26 and TRBJ1-1; D is ambiguous. Sequencing ends 1 residue short of the CDR3 end; the germline J gene provides the rest. The CDR3 consists of 14 residues. Germline CDR1 KGHPV, CDR2 FQNQEV (reference sequence). The germline V and J ends were trimmed by 2 bases and 1 base, with 8 bases remaining between them.

As regards this clone: Mouse names are used for the genes. The CDR3 end falls 1 residue outside the read, so it is completed with the germline J gene. This chain uses TRBV5 with TRBJ1-2, with TRBD1 matching over 7 bases. J lost 0 bases, V lost 4 bases, and 5 bases had no gene match. This CDR3 spans 15 amino acids. From germline, CDR1 is LGHNA and CDR2 YNLKQL (reference sequence). CDR3 bases read: TGTGCCAGCAGCCCCCCGGGACAGACAAACTCCGACTACACC. It yields the protein CASSPPGQTNSDYT. The CDR3 in full is CASSPPGQTNSDYTF.

This clone is medium-sized in the sample. Germline and genes here are mouse. The sequenced fragment ends 1 residue before the CDR3 boundary, so the rest is inferred from the germline J gene. The chain has TRBV5 and TRBJ2-7; TRBD1 matches 10 bases. The CDR3 extends over 14 amino acids. V shed 0 bases, J shed 4 bases, and the junction held 0 bases outside the gene matches. The germline V gene encodes CDR1 LGHNA and CDR2 YNLKQL (reference sequence). The DNA read from the CDR3 is TGTGCCAGCAGCCAAGAGGACAGGGGGTATGAACAGTAC. The encoded protein is CASSQEDRGYEQY. The entire CDR3 is CASSQEDRGYEQYF.

This clone is medium-sized by share. Gene names refer to mouse genes. CDR3 in amino acids: CASSQYISNERLFF. CDR3 bases read: TGTGCCAGCAGTCAATATATTTCCAACGAAAGATTATTT. This chain connects TRBV26 to TRBJ1-4; D gene uncertain. The DNA ends 1 residue before the CDR3 does, and the rest of the CDR3 is filled in from the germline J gene. Trimming took 4 bases from V and 0 from J, leaving 6 bases between them. The CDR3 covers 14 residues. The germline gives CDR1 KGHPV, CDR2 FQNQEV (reference sequence).

A few counts support this clone. Gene names denote mouse genes. The read gets to within 1 residue of the CDR3 end, and the germline J gene fills in the rest. The chain employs TRBV20 and TRBJ2-7; tentatively, D is TRBD1 (6 bases). CDR3 length: 11 amino acids. CDR1 is GFQATS, CDR2 STVNSAI, per germline. V was cut by 2 bases and J by 4 bases, with 6 bases left in between. The CDR3: CGARTGYEQYF. Partial CDR3 DNA: TGTGGTGCTAGGACAGGGTATGAACAGTAC.

In regard to this clone: Mouse names are used for the genes. The CDR3 end lies 1 residue beyond the end of the read and is filled in from the germline J gene. The sample carries other DNA sequences with the same CDR3. The chain employs TRBV26 and TRBJ2-3; D uncertain. Per the germline V gene, CDR1 is KGHPV and CDR2 is FQNQEV (reference sequence). This CDR3 comprises 14 residues. The V gene lost 3 bases and the J gene lost 0 bases, with 7 bases spanning the gap. The DNA read from the CDR3 is TGTGCCAGCAGTCTCAGCAGTAGTGCAGAAACGCTGTAT. This sequence encodes CASSLSSSAETLY. The whole CDR3 protein reads CASSLSSSAETLYF.

With regard to this clone: Here the gene names and germline are mouse. Read coverage stops 1 residue before the CDR3 terminus; the germline J gene supplies the remainder. The chain is built from TRBV22 and TRBJ1-4. TRBV22 is a pseudogene segment. The CDR3 length is 12 residues. The sequenced part of the CDR3 DNA is TGTGCCAGGCAGGTGGGGGCCGAAAGATTATTT. Translation gives CARQVGAERLF. The CDR3 in full is CARQVGAERLFF.

This clone was recorded once. These gene names are mouse names. The covered CDR3 bases are TGCACCTGCAGTACCGGGACAGTCCCAGACACCCAGTAC. Translating gives CTCSTGTVPDTQY. The CDR3 reads in full as CTCSTGTVPDTQYF. The chain couples TRBV1 to TRBJ2-5; 7 bases fit TRBD1. The read halts 1 residue ahead of the CDR3 end, with the missing end drawn from the germline J gene. CDR1 is NSQYPW and CDR2 is LRSPGD in the germline V gene (reference sequence). The CDR3 contains 14 residues. Germline trimming cut 5 bases from V and 5 bases from J; bases unmatched to any gene: 7.

Notes on this clone: Gene labels here are mouse ones. The CDR3 end lies 1 residue beyond the end of the read and is filled in from the germline J gene. Other DNA sequences within the sample encode an identical CDR3. The V gene is TRBV13-2, the J gene TRBJ2-1, with TRBD2 matching 13 bases. CDR3 length equals 14 residues. Germline CDR1 is NNHNN and CDR2 is SYGAGS (reference sequence). Trimming at V came to 5 bases and at J to 9 bases, leaving 5 bases not matched to a gene. The sequenced part of the CDR3 DNA is TGTGCCAGCGGGGGGGGACTGGGGGGGGATGAGCAGTTC. Translation: CASGGGLGGDEQF. The entire CDR3 protein is CASGGGLGGDEQFF.

This clone was observed a handful of times. The gene symbols are mouse symbols. The read gets to within 1 residue of the CDR3 end, and the germline J gene fills in the rest. The chain couples TRBV19 to TRBJ1-4; the match to TRBD1 covers 7 bases. Germline lookup yields CDR1 FNHDT and CDR2 SITEND (reference sequence). The CDR3 is 14 residues long. V lost 2 bases and J lost 6; bases outside the gene matches: 4. The sequenced CDR3 bases are TGTGCCAGCAGTATCACAGGGGTCGACGAAAGATTATTT. Protein: CASSITGVDERLF. The CDR3 as a whole reads CASSITGVDERLFF.